The 12 T cell receptor beta chains given below trace back to one sample, sequenced in a study of long-term antiretroviral therapy in people with HIV. Version v3.0 of the immunoSEQ assay was performed at survey level. Profiled with immunoSEQ multiplex PCR; TCRdb holds only in-frame clones, not every one. The table has roughly 28,000 clones, 90% to 95% seen once; the top ten hold less than 4.5%. The sequencing here drew on unsorted PBMCs, taken 3.1 years after starting antiretroviral therapy. These receptors came from a young man with HIV.

A single count supports this clone. CDR3 loop: CASSLTGGASYEQYF. The CDR3 coding sequence is TGTGCCAGCAGTTTAACAGGGGGAGCCTCCTACGAGCAGTACTTC. V usage is TRBV6-1 and J usage is TRBJ2-7, with 8 bases that match TRBD1. The ends lost 5 bases at V and 0 bases at J; junction bases unmatched: 6. The CDR3 is 15 amino acids. Germline V CDR1 and CDR2: MNHNS, SASEGT.

This rearrangement joins TRBV5-1 to TRBJ2-5; no firm D call. This CDR3 spans 14 amino acids. Germline V gene data show CDR1 as SGHRS and CDR2 as YFSETQ. Trimming left V 0 bases short and J 2 bases short, with 8 bases between. The CDR3 DNA reads TGCGCCAGCAGCTTGGCCACTCAACAAGAGACCCAGTACTTC. Translating gives CASSLATQQETQYF.

This sequence joins TRBV19 and TRBJ2-2, with 7 bases identical to TRBD1. Trimming took 3 bases from V and 0 from J; bases not matched to a gene: 4. The CDR3 is made up of 16 amino acids. Germline CDR1 LNHDA, CDR2 SQIVND (reference sequence). Written as DNA, the CDR3 is TGTGCCAGTAGTATTCGGACAGGACCGAACACCGGGGAGCTGTTTTTT. Amino acids: CASSIRTGPNTGELFF.

The chain has TRBV6-5 and TRBJ2-7; perhaps D is TRBD1 or TRBD2 (6 bases each). The CDR3 is made up of 15 amino acids. Germline CDR1 and CDR2: MNHEY and SVGAGI. Trimming left V 1 base short and J 7 bases short, with 17 bases between. CDR3 sequence reads: CASSYFVGGLGEQYF. CDR3 in DNA: TGTGCCAGCAGTTACTTTGTAGGGGGACTTGGGGAGCAGTACTTC.

The chain couples TRBV6-5 to TRBJ2-2; D is unresolved. This CDR3 comprises 13 residues. Germline V gene lookup returns CDR1 MNHEY and CDR2 SVGAGI. Trimming removed 6 bases at V and 6 bases at J, with 11 bases between. The CDR3 region is CASRRPPAGELFF. As DNA, the CDR3 is TGTGCCAGCAGACGACCCCCAGCCGGGGAGCTGTTTTTT.

This chain links TRBV4-3 with TRBJ1-1; D is unclear. The CDR3 has 15 residues. With 2 bases removed from V and 1 base from J, the gap between germline ends came to 11 bases. Germline-derived CDR1 and CDR2 are LGHNA and YSLEER. CDR3 in amino acids: CASSQLLARNTEAFF. The CDR3 DNA sequence: TGCGCCAGCAGCCAACTTTTGGCTCGGAACACTGAAGCTTTCTTT.

V gene TRBV7-8 combines with J gene TRBJ2-3; D tentatively reads TRBD1 or TRBD2 (7 bases each). Trimming stripped 7 bases from V and 14 bases from J, with 19 bases between. Germline CDR1 reads SGHVS; CDR2 reads FQNEAQ. The CDR3 consists of 12 residues. CDR3 sequence reads: CASISGGDSRYF. CDR3 nucleotides: TGTGCCAGCATCTCAGGGGGGGACTCCCGGTATTTT. Full variable domain (rest looked up from reference TRBV7-8 and TRBJ2-3): GAGVSQSPRYKVAKRGQDVALRCDPISGHVSLFWYQQALGQGPEFLTYFQNEAQLDKSGLPSDRFFAERPEGSVSTLKIQRTQQEDSAVYLCASISGGDSRYFGPGTRLTVL.

The chain joins TRBV5-4 to TRBJ1-2, with TRBD1 as a possible D gene (5 bases). Per germline, CDR1 SGHNT and CDR2 YYREEE (reference sequence). V lost 0 bases to trimming and J lost 5 bases, with 14 bases between them. The length of the CDR3 is 15 residues. Written as DNA, the CDR3 is TGTGCCAGCAGCTTGGAGCTGACAGACGTATATGGCTACACCTTC. Translated, it gives CASSLELTDVYGYTF.

This chain connects TRBV19 to TRBJ1-2; D possibly corresponds to TRBD1 (6 bases). Germline loops: CDR1 LNHDA, CDR2 SQIVND (reference sequence). The CDR3 spans 12 residues. Between the trimmed V and J ends, which lost 9 bases and 5 bases, there was a span of 13 bases. CDR3 nucleotides: TGTGCCAGCTCATCAGGGGATTATGGCTACACCTTC. As protein: CASSSGDYGYTF.

The chain's CDR3 is CASSWGDGLAGGTQYF. The CDR3 DNA sequence: TGTGCCAGCAGCTGGGGGGACGGACTAGCGGGGGGGACGCAGTATTTT. The J gene is TRBJ2-3, the V gene TRBV5-5, with 15 bases identical to TRBD2. Germline CDR1 SGHKS, CDR2 YYEKEE (reference sequence). The CDR3 extends over 16 amino acids. The V segment lost 3 bases and the J segment 9 bases; nucleotides outside the gene matches: 8. Full variable domain (rest looked up from reference TRBV5-5 and TRBJ2-3): DAGVTQSPTHLIKTRGQQVTLRCSPISGHKSVSWYQQVLGQGPQFIFQYYEKEERGRGNFPDRFSARQFPNYSSELNVNALLLGDSALYLCASSWGDGLAGGTQYFGPGTRLTVL.

The V gene is TRBV27, the J gene TRBJ2-1, with a possible D match to TRBD1 (6 bases). V dropped 3 bases and J dropped 0 bases, with 15 bases sitting between them. The CDR3 has 17 residues. Germline V lookup: CDR1 MNHEY, CDR2 SMNVEV (reference sequence). The CDR3 DNA reads as TGTGCCAGCAGTTTTCGGACAGCAAGATCCTCCTACAATGAGCAGTTCTTC. It specifies CASSFRTARSSYNEQFF.

The chain recombines TRBV5-5 with TRBJ2-2, with TRBD2 matching 8 bases. Per germline, CDR1 SGHKS and CDR2 YYEKEE (reference sequence). The CDR3 length is 16 residues. The V and J ends lost 4 bases and 6 bases, in that order; junction bases with no gene match: 11. CDR3 sequence (DNA): TGTGCCAGCAGCCCAGCCGGGACTAGAGAGGCCGGGGAGCTGTTTTTT. It yields the protein CASSPAGTREAGELFF. The full variable domain, rest sourced from reference TRBV5-5 and TRBJ2-2, is DAGVTQSPTHLIKTRGQQVTLRCSPISGHKSVSWYQQVLGQGPQFIFQYYEKEERGRGNFPDRFSARQFPNYSSELNVNALLLGDSALYLCASSPAGTREAGELFFGEGSRLTVL.